This paragraph covers one T cell receptor (beta chain) sequence. What it binds is not known. These data come from a study of cytomegalovirus exposure and HLA in healthy donors. Findings and caveats of the study: Highly shared variants forming one cluster were likely a sequencing artifact. Most TCR sequences were rare, but some public TCRs occurred in many donors.

Researchers ran the PCR with 60 Vbeta and 13 Jbeta primers. Data came from immunoSEQ multiplex PCR; TCRdb stores just in-frame clones and leaves some out. The sample lists 150,000 to 200,000 clones; around four fifths were seen once. CDR1 is SNHLY and CDR2 is FYNNEI in the germline V gene. With V trimmed by 6 bases and J by 0 bases, 6 bases remained unmatched. This CDR3 has 15 residues. The J gene is TRBJ2-3, the V gene TRBV2, with 7 bases aligning to TRBD2. The source of this sequence is a woman aged 30 to 39 in good health and CMV-seronegative. Sequencing used PBMCs. The CDR3 sequence is CASSSVGGSTDTQYF. The DNA for the CDR3 is TGTGCCAGCAGCTCCGTGGGGGGGAGCACAGATACGCAGTATTTT.